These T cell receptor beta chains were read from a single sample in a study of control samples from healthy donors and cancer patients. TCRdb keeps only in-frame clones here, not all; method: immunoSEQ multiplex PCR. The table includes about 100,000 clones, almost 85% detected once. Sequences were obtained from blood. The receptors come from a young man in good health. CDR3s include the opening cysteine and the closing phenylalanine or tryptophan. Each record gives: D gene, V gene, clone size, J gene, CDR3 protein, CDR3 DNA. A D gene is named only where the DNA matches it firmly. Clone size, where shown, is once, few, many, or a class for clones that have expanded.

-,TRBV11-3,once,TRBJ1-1,CASSFQENTEAFF,TGTGCCAGCAGCTTTCAAGAGAACACTGAAGCTTTCTTT
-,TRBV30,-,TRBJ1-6,CAWSSPGDSPLHF,TGTGCCTGGAGTTCACCAGGGGATTCACCCCTCCACTTT
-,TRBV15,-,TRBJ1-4,CATSRDRGANEKLFF,TGTGCCACCAGCAGAGATAGGGGGGCTAATGAAAAACTGTTTTTT
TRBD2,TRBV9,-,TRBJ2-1,CASSSGLAIYNEQFF,TGTGCCAGCAGCTCGGGACTAGCTATCTACAATGAGCAGTTCTTC
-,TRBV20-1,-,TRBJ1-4,CSASPREGGGNEKLFF,TGCAGTGCTAGTCCCAGGGAGGGGGGCGGTAATGAAAAACTGTTTTTT
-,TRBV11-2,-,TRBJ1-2,CASTSLGGFYGYTF,TGTGCCAGCACCTCTTTAGGGGGTTTCTATGGCTACACCTTC
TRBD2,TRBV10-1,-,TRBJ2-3,CASSLGLAIEDTQYF,TGCGCCAGCAGTCTTGGACTAGCGATCGAAGATACGCAGTATTTT
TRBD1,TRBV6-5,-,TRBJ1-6,CASSYARGNSPLHF,TGTGCCAGCAGTTACGCCAGGGGGAATTCACCCCTCCACTTT
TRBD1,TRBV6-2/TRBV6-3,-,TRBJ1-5,CASSYSLRGGRSQPQHF,TGTGCCAGCAGTTACTCTCTAAGAGGGGGCCGTAGTCAGCCCCAGCATTTT
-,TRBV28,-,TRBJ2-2,CASSASFPLQATGELFF,TGTGCCAGCAGTGCCTCGTTCCCCCTTCAGGCTACCGGGGAGCTGTTTTTT
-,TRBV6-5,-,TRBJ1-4,CASSYEFGTENEKLFF,TGTGCCAGCAGTTACGAGTTTGGGACGGAAAATGAAAAACTGTTTTTT
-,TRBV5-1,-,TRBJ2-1,CASSLVFNEQFF,TGCGCCAGCAGCTTGGTATTCAATGAGCAGTTCTTC
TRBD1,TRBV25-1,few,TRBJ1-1,CASSEEARGATEAFF,TGTGCCAGCAGTGAAGAGGCCAGGGGGGCCACTGAAGCTTTCTTT
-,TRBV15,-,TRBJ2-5,CATSRPQGLGIKETQYF,TGTGCCACCAGCAGACCCCAGGGATTGGGAATCAAGGAGACCCAGTACTTC
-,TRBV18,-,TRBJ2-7,CASSLASGSSYEQYF,TGTGCCAGCTCACTAGCCTCAGGGAGCTCCTACGAGCAGTACTTC
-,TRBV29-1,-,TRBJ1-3,CSVEENTGYPGNTIYF,TGCAGCGTTGAGGAGAATACAGGGTATCCTGGAAACACCATATATTTT
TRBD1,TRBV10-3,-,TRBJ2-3,CAIRGQGVDTQYF,TGTGCCATCAGGGGACAGGGGGTGGATACGCAGTATTTT
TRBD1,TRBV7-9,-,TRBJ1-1,CASSLALRGRLNTEAFF,TGTGCCAGCAGCTTAGCGCTCAGGGGGCGCTTGAACACTGAAGCTTTCTTT
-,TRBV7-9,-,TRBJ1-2,CASSLGWVARGASEGYTF,TGTGCCAGCAGCTTAGGGTGGGTCGCCAGGGGCGCGTCTGAGGGCTACACCTTC
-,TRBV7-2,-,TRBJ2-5,CASSPWEGAGQETQYF,TGTGCCAGCAGCCCCTGGGAGGGGGCAGGCCAAGAGACCCAGTACTTC